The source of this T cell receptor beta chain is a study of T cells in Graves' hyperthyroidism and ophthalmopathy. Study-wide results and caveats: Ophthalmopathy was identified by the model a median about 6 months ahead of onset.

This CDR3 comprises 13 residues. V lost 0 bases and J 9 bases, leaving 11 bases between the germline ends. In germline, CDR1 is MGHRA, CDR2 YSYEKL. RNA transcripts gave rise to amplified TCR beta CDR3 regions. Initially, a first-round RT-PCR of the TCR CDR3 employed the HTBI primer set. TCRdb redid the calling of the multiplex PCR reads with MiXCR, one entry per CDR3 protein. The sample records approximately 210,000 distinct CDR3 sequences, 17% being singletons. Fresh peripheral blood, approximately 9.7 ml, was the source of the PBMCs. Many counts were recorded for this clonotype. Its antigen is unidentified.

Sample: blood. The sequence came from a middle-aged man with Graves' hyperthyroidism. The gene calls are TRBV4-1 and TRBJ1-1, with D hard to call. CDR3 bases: TGCGCCAGCAGCCAAGATCTTGAAGGGAAAGCTTTCTTT. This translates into CASSQDLEGKAFF.